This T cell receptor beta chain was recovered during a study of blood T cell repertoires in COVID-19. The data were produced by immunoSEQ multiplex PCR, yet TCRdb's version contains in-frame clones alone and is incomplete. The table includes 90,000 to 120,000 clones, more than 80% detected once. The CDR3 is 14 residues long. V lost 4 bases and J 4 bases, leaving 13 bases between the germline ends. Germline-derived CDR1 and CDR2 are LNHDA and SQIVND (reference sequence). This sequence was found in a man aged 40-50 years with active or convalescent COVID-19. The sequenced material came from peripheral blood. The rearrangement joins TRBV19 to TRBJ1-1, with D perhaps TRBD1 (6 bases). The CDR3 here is CASSRGGAVTEAFF. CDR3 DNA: TGTGCCAGTAGTAGGGGGGGCGCGGTCACTGAAGCTTTCTTT.